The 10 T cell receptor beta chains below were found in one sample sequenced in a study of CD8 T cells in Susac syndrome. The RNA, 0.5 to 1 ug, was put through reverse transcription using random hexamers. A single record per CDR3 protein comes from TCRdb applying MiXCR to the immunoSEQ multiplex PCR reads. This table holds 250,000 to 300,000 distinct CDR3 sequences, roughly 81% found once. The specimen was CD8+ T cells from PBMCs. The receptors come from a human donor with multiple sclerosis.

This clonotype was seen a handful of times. The CDR3 nucleotides read TGTGCCAGCAGCTTGAATCCACGGAGGGCCAACACCGGGGAGCTGTTTTTT. It codes for CASSLNPRRANTGELFF. The rearrangement joins TRBV5-5 to TRBJ2-2; a possible D gene is TRBD2 (6 bases). Germline CDR1 reads SGHKS; CDR2 reads YYEKEE (reference sequence). The CDR3 runs to 17 residues. Trimming took off 1 base at V and 2 bases at J, with 15 bases between the two ends.

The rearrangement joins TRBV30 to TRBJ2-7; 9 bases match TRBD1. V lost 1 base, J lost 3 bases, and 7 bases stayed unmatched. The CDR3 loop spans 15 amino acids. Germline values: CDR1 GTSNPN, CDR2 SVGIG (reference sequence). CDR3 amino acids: CAWSERDRVLYEQYF. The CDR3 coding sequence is TGTGCCTGGAGTGAACGGGACAGGGTACTCTACGAGCAGTACTTC.

This chain's CDR3 is CASSASGQGQYYGYTF. The CDR3 DNA reads TGTGCCAGCAGCGCCTCCGGACAGGGGCAATACTATGGCTACACCTTC. The chain uses TRBV9 and TRBJ1-2; 9 bases map to TRBD1. V lost 3 bases and J lost 3; bases outside the gene matches: 9. CDR3 size: 16 residues. Germline-derived CDR1 and CDR2 are SGDLS and YYNGEE.

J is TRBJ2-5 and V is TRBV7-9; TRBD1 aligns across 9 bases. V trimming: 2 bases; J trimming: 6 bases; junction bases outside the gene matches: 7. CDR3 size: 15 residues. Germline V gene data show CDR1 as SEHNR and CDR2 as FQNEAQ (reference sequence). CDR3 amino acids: CASSLPLDRGQTQYF. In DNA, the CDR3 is TGTGCCAGCAGCTTACCACTGGACAGGGGACAGACCCAGTACTTC. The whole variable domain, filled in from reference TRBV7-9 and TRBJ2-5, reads DTGVSQNPRHKITKRGQNVTFRCDPISEHNRLYWYRQTLGQGPEFLTYFQNEAQLEKSRLLSDRFSAERPKGSFSTLEIQRTEQGDSAMYLCASSLPLDRGQTQYFGPGTRLLVL.

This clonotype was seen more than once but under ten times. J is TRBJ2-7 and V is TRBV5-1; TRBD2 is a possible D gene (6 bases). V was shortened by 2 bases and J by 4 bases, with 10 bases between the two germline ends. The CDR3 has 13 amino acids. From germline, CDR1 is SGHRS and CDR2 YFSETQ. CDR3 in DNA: TGCGCCAGCAGCTTTAAGGCGGGATACGAGCAGTACTTC. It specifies CASSFKAGYEQYF. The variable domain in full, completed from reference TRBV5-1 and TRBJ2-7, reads KAGVTQTPRYLIKTRGQQVTLSCSPISGHRSVSWYQQTPGQGLQFLFEYFSETQRNKGNFPGRFSGRQFSNSRSEMNVSTLELGDSALYLCASSFKAGYEQYFGPGTRLTVT.

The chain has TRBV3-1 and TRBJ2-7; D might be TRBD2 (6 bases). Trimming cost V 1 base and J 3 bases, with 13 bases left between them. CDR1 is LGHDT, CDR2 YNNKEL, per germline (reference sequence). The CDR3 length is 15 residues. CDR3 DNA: TGTGCCAGCAGCCAAGGTTCGGGAGCGAACTACGAGCAGTACTTC. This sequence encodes CASSQGSGANYEQYF.

The CDR3 spells CASSRGFNEQFF. In nucleotides, the CDR3 is TGTGCCAGCAGCAGGGGTTTCAATGAGCAGTTCTTC. This chain connects TRBV2 to TRBJ2-1; D possibly corresponds to TRBD1 (6 bases). Germline V lookup: CDR1 SNHLY, CDR2 FYNNEI. The CDR3 runs to 12 residues. Trimming pared 6 bases from V and 6 bases from J, leaving 9 bases between.

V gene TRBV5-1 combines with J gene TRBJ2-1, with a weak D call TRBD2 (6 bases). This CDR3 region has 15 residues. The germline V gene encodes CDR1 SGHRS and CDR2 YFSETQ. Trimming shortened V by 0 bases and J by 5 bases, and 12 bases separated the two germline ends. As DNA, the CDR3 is TGCGCCAGCAGCTTGGGGCTAGCGTGGGACAATGAGCAGTTCTTC. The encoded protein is CASSLGLAWDNEQFF.

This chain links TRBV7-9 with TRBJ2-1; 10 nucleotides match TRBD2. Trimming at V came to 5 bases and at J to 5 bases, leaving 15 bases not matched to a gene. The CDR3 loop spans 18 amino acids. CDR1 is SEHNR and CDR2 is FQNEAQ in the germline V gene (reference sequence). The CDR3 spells CASSAQTPGTSAHNEQFF. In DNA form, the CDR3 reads TGTGCCAGCAGCGCCCAAACGCCGGGGACTAGCGCCCACAATGAGCAGTTCTTC.

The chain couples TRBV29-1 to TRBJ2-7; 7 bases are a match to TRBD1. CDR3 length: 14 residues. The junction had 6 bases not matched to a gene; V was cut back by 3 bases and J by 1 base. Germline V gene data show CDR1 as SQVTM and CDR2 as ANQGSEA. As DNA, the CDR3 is TGCAGCGTTGAGGGGACAGACTCTTCCTACGAGCAGTACTTC. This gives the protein CSVEGTDSSYEQYF.